This T cell receptor beta chain was documented in a study of cytomegalovirus exposure and HLA in healthy donors. The primer mix had 60 Vbeta and 13 Jbeta primers. The assay was immunoSEQ multiplex PCR, and TCRdb's table has in-frame clones only and misses some. The profile shows 150,000 to 160,000 clones, roughly 72% of them singletons. Trimming removed 3 bases at V and 2 bases at J, with 7 bases between. Germline V gene data show CDR1 as SNHLY and CDR2 as FYNNEI. The CDR3 is made up of 13 amino acids. Sequencing was carried out using PBMCs. The V and J genes are TRBV2 and TRBJ1-1; D call uncertain. This clonotype originated in a man aged 25 to 40 in good health and CMV-seronegative. CDR3 in amino acids: CASSDLPNTEAFF. CDR3 DNA sequence: TGTGCCAGCAGTGATCTCCCCAACACTGAAGCTTTCTTT.